This TCR beta chain was identified in a study of T cell changes during pregnancy in multiple sclerosis (dated by TCRdb to about 2019). With respect to the entire study: In women with multiple sclerosis, the researchers looked at how the T cell repertoire shifted as pregnancy progressed.

This clone was counted only a few times. The target of this receptor is not known. Base qualities are not provided; no much larger clone lies one nucleotide away. The protocol used for the library was the immunoSEQ multiplex PCR assay. In its TCRdb copy, this immuneACCESS table keeps in-frame sequences only and misses some clones. Where compared with another copy, unresolved V genes explain less than half of these, and the others have no known cause. Here the sample has around 69,000 clones; roughly 88% occur a single time. The leading ten clones occupy about 2% of the sample. The CDR3 numbers 11 residues from cysteine through phenylalanine. The retained sequence is limited to the CDR3, 33 bases, with the frame set at the first base. V is reduced by 5 bases and J by 11 bases, leaving a spacing of 15 bases between them. CDR1 GTSNPN and CDR2 SVGIG are derived from the germline V gene (reference sequence).

The clonotype comes from a female donor in good health, enrolled as a control in a pregnancy study. This material consisted of peripheral blood, taken in the second trimester of pregnancy. Here the chain combines TRBV30 and TRBJ1-1; TRBD1 is possibly the D segment (5 matching bases). The CDR3: CAWLRGVVAFF. The DNA reads TGTGCCTGGCTTCGGGGGGTCGTGGCTTTCTTT.